This T cell receptor beta chain was sequenced in a study of blood T cell repertoires in COVID-19. Study details: Donors in the United States, Italy and Spain gave samples during acute or convalescent COVID-19. From T cells, B-cell-depleted T cells, or PBMCs came the material, which was cDNA or gDNA.

V gave up 8 bases and J gave up 7 bases; unmatched junction bases: 10. Germline V gene sequence: CDR1 SEHNR, CDR2 FQNEAQ (reference sequence). This CDR3 is 15 amino acids long. How the authors handled the data: Amplification with reference gene primers provided the estimates of nucleated cell counts. TCRdb keeps only in-frame clones here, not all; method: immunoSEQ multiplex PCR. V and J calls plus clone size are reproduced from that table; the DNA served to infer D and trimming. The sample holds about 300,000 clones; 88% are singletons and the top ten take approximately 6.6%. The chain couples TRBV7-9 to TRBJ2-2; 10 positions match TRBD1. Sequenced material: peripheral blood. The clonotype comes from a woman aged 25 to 39 who had recovered from COVID-19. This chain's CDR3 is CASPLTGTGVGELFF. DNA for the CDR3: TGTGCCAGCCCCCTGACCGGGACAGGGGTCGGGGAGCTGTTTTTT. Using reference TRBV7-9 and TRBJ2-2 for the parts outside the CDR3, the full variable domain is DTGVSQNPRHKITKRGQNVTFRCDPISEHNRLYWYRQTLGQGPEFLTYFQNEAQLEKSRLLSDRFSAERPKGSFSTLEIQRTEQGDSAMYLCASPLTGTGVGELFFGEGSRLTVL.